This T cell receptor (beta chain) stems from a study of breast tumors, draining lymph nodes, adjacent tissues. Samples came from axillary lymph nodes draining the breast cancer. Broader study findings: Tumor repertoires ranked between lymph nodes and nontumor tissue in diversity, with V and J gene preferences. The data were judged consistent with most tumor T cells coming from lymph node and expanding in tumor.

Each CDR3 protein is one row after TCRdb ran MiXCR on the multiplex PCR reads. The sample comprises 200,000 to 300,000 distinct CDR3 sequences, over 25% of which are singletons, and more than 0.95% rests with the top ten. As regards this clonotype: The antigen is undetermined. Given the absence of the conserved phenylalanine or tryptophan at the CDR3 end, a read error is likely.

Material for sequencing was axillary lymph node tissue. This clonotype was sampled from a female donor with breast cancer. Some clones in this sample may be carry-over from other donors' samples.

The CDR3 nucleotides are TGTGCCAGCAGCTTGACTACCACTGGGGAGCTGTTTTCT. It specifies CASSLTTTGELFS. The chain joins TRBV7-9 to TRBJ2-2; TRBD2 is a possible D gene (5 bases). Per the germline V gene, CDR1 is SEHNR and CDR2 is FQNEAQ (reference sequence). Trimming left V 3 bases short and J 8 bases short, with 10 bases between. The CDR3 has 13 amino acids.